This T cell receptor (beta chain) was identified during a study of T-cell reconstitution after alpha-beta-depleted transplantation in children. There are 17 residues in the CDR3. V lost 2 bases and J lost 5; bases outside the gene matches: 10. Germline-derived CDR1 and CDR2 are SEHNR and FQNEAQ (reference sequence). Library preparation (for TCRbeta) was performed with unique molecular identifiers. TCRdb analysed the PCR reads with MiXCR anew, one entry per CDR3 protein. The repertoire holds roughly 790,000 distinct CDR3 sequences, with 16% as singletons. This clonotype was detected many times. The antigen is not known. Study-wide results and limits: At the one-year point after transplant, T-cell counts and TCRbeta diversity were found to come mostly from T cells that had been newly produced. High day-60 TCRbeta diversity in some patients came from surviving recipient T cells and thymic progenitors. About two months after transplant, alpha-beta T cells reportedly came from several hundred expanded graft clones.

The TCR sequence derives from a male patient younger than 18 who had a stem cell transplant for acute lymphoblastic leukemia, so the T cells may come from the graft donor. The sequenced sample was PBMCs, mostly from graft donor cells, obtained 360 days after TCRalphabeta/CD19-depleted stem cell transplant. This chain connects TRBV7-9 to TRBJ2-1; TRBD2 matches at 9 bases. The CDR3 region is CASSLSSGRSPNNEQFF. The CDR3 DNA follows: TGTGCCAGCAGCTTATCCAGCGGGAGGTCCCCCAACAATGAGCAGTTCTTC.